Listed below are T cell receptor beta chains from one sample, sequenced in a study of tumor-infiltrating lymphocytes in primary liver carcinoma. TCRdb itself ran the multiplex PCR reads through MiXCR, one entry per CDR3 protein. The sample lists over 100,000 distinct CDR3 sequences, around 70% occurring once. Material for sequencing was tumor-adjacent normal liver tissue. The receptors were sampled from a woman in her fifties or sixties with primary liver carcinoma and hepatitis B virus infection. The CDR3 runs from the conserved cysteine through the conserved F or W. D genes are given only for firm matches. Rows give clone size only sometimes, using once, few, many, or a class for an expanded clone.

>TRBV5-4|.|TRBJ1-2|.
TGTGTCAGCAGTGTCCGGGGACGGAATGGCTACACCTTC
CVSSVRGRNGYTF
>TRBV30|.|TRBJ1-3|.
TGTGCCTGTTCCAGGCCCACTGGAAACACCATATATTTT
CACSRPTGNTIYF
>TRBV12-3/TRBV12-4|.|TRBJ2-6|.
TGTGCCAGCAGTCCCAGCCCGGGACCCCAAGGAGGGGCCAACGTCCCGACTTTC
CASSPSPGPQGGANVPTF
>TRBV10-3|TRBD1|TRBJ1-2|.
TGTGACATTAGACCGACAGGGGTTAACTATGGCTACACCTTC
CDIRPTGVNYGYTF
>TRBV5-1|TRBD2|TRBJ2-1|once
TGCGCCAGCAGCTATAGGACTAGCGGGAGTAGAGTTGAGCAGCTCTTC
CASSYRTSGSRVEQLF
>TRBV28|.|TRBJ1-5|.
TGTGCCAGCGTAAGGGAGGATCAGCCCCAGCATTTT
CASVREDQPQHF
>TRBV4-2|.|TRBJ1-2|once
TGTGCCAGCATCCAAGAACAGTCATCGAGCTATGGCTACACCTTC
CASIQEQSSSYGYTF
>TRBV5-4|TRBD1|TRBJ2-5|.
TGTGCCAGCAGCTTGGTCTGGGACAGCGCCCAAGAGACCCAGTGCTTC
CASSLVWDSAQETQCF
>TRBV6-6|.|TRBJ2-7|.
TGCGCCAGCGGTTACTCAGGACAGAGGAGCTCCTACGAGCAGTACTTC
CASGYSGQRSSYEQYF
>TRBV29-1|.|TRBJ2-5|.
TGCAGCGTCAATAATACGAGGAGCGGACATCAAGAGACCCAGTATTTC
CSVNNTRSGHQETQYF
>TRBV6-6|TRBD2|TRBJ2-3|once
TGTGTCAGCAGCCAGCGGGGGGGCACAGATACGCAGTATTTC
CVSSQRGGTDTQYF
>TRBV29-1|.|TRBJ1-1|.
TGCGGCGTTGTTTTCTCCATGATCACTGAAGCTTTCTTT
CGVVFSMITEAFF
>TRBV11-2|.|TRBJ2-2|.
TGTGCCAGCAGCCCAGCACCGGCGGGGATTACCGGGGTGTTGTTTTTT
CASSPAPAGITGVLFF
>TRBV11-2|.|TRBJ2-4|.
TGTGCCAGTTCACTGGAGCCCAAAAACATTCACTACTTC
CASSLEPKNIHYF
>TRBV11-1|.|TRBJ2-1|medium-sized
TGTGCCAGCAGCTTAGAGCGTCGGGTAGGTGAGCAGTTCTTC
CASSLERRVGEQFF
>TRBV5-1|TRBD1|TRBJ1-1|many
TGCGCCAGCAGCTTGGACAGGGGCGTGAACACTGAAGCTTTCTTT
CASSLDRGVNTEAFF
>TRBV11-1|.|TRBJ2-1|.
TGTGCCGGCAGCTCAGGGTATCTGGTAGACTCCTACAATGAGCAGTTGTTC
CAGSSGYLVDSYNEQLF
>TRBV11-1|.|TRBJ2-2|.
TGTGTCAGCAGACCGAGCCTTGACACCGGGGAGCCGTTATTT
CVSRPSLDTGEPLF
>TRBV6-1|.|TRBJ2-5|.
TGTGCAAGCAAGAGCAGGGTGACCTACAATGAGCAGTACTTC
CASKSRVTYNEQYF
>TRBV7-9|.|TRBJ2-1|.
TGTGCCAGCAGCTCCGTGGGGTTGCAGACACACTCCGCCTACAATGAGCAGTTCTTC
CASSSVGLQTHSAYNEQFF